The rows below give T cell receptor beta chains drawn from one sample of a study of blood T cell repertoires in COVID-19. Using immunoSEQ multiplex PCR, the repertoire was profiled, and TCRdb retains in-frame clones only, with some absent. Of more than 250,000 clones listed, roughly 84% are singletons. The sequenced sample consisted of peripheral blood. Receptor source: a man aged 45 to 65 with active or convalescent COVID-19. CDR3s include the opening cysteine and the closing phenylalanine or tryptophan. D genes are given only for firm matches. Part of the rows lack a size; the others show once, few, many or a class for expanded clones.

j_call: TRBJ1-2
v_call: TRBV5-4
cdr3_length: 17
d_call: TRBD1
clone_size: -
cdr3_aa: CASSRYRTGGADYGYTF
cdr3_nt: TGTGCCAGCAGCCGTTATAGGACAGGGGGCGCGGACTATGGCTACACCTTC

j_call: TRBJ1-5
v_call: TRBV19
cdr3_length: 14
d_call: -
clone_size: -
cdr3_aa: CASSMEGLNQPQHF
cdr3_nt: TGTGCCAGTAGTATGGAAGGACTCAATCAGCCCCAGCATTTT

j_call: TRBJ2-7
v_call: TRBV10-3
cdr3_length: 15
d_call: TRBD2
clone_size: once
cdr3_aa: CATTGLAGETYEQYF
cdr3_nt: TGTGCCACCACGGGACTAGCGGGAGAAACCTACGAGCAGTACTTC

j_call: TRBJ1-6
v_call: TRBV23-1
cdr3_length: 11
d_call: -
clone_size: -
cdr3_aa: CASSPWDTVHF
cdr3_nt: TGCGCCAGCAGTCCGTGGGACACCGTCCACTTT

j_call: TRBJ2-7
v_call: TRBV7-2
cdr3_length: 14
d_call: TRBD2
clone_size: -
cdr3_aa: CASSTQRGLYEQYF
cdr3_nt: TGTGCCAGCAGCACGCAGCGGGGGTTGTACGAGCAGTACTTC

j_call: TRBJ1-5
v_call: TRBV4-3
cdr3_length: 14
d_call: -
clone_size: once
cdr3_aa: CASSQDTRNQPQHF
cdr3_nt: TGCGCCAGCAGCCAAGATACTCGCAATCAGCCCCAGCATTTT

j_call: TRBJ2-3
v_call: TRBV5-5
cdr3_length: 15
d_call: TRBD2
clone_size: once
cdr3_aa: CATTGTSRSTDTQYF
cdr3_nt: TGTGCCACCACCGGGACTAGCAGAAGCACAGATACGCAGTATTTT

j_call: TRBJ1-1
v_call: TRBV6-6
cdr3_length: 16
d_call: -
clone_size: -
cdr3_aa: CASSYSKGGGNTEAFF
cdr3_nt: TGTGCCAGCAGTTACTCGAAAGGGGGGGGGAACACTGAAGCTTTCTTT

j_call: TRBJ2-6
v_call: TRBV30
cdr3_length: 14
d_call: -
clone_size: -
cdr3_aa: CAWSVASGANVLTF
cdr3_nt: TGTGCCTGGAGTGTAGCCTCTGGGGCCAACGTCCTGACTTTC

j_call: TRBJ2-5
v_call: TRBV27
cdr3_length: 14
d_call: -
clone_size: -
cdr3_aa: CASSLGQNQETQYF
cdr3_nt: TGTGCCAGCAGTTTAGGACAAAACCAAGAGACCCAGTACTTC

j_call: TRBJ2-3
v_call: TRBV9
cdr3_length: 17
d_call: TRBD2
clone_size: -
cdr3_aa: CASSGTSGGLYTDTQYF
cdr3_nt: TGTGCCAGCAGCGGGACTAGCGGGGGGCTGTACACAGATACGCAGTATTTT

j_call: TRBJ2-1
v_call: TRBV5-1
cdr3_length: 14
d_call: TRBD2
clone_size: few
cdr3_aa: CASFSGGLDDEQFF
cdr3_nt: TGCGCCAGCTTTTCGGGAGGGCTTGATGATGAGCAGTTCTTC

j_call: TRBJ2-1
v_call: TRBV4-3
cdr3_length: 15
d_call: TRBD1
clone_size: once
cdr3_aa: CASSQDRGLYNEQFF
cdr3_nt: TGCGCCAGCAGCCAAGATAGGGGGCTATACAATGAGCAGTTCTTC

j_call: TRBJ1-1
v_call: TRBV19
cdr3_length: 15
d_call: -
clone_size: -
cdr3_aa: CASSAPFRGNTEAFF
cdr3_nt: TGTGCCAGTAGTGCTCCTTTTCGGGGGAACACTGAAGCTTTCTTT

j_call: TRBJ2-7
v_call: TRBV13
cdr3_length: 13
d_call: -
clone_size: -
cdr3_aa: CASSLVRGNEQYF
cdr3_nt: TGTGCCAGCAGCTTAGTACGGGGGAACGAGCAGTACTTC

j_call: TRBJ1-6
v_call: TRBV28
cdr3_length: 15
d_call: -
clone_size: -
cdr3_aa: CASSSMGQYNSPLHF
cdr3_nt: TGTGCCAGCAGTTCCATGGGCCAGTATAATTCACCCCTCCACTTT

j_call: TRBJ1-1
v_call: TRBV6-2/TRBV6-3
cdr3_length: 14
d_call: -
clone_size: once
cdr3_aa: CASSYYRKNTEAFF
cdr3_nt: TGTGCCAGCAGTTACTACAGAAAGAACACTGAAGCTTTCTTT

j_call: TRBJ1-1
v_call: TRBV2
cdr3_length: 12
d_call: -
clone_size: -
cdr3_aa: CASSDGFGRAFF
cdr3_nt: TGTGCCAGCAGTGACGGATTTGGGCGAGCTTTCTTT

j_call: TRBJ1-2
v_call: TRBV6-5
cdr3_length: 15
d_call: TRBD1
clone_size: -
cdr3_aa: CASSYGQGLYYGYTF
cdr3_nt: TGTGCCAGCAGTTACGGACAGGGCTTGTACTATGGCTACACCTTC

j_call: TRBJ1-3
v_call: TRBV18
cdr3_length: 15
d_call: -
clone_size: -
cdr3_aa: CASASGRTTGNTIYF
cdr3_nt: TGTGCCAGCGCCTCGGGCCGGACAACGGGAAACACCATATATTTT

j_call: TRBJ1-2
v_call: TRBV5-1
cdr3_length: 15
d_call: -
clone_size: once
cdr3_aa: CASSLEGGGAAGYTF
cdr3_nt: TGCGCCAGCAGCTTGGAAGGAGGGGGGGCCGCTGGCTACACCTTC

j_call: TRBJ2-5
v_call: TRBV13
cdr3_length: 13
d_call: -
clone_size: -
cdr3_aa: CASRKQGWETQYF
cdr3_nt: TGTGCCAGCAGGAAGCAGGGTTGGGAGACCCAGTACTTC

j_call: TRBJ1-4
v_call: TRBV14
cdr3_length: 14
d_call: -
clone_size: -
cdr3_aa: CASSQEGWEEKLFF
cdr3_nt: TGTGCCAGCAGCCAGGAGGGATGGGAGGAAAAACTGTTTTTT

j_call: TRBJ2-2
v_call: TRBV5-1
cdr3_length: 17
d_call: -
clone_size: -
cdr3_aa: CASSFGFTGSNTGELFF
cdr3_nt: TGCGCCAGCAGCTTTGGGTTTACGGGTTCGAACACCGGGGAGCTGTTTTTT

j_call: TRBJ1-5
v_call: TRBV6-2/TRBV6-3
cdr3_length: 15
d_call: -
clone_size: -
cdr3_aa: CASSSPKRVDQPQHF
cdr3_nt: TGTGCCAGCAGTTCCCCGAAGCGGGTGGATCAGCCCCAGCATTTT